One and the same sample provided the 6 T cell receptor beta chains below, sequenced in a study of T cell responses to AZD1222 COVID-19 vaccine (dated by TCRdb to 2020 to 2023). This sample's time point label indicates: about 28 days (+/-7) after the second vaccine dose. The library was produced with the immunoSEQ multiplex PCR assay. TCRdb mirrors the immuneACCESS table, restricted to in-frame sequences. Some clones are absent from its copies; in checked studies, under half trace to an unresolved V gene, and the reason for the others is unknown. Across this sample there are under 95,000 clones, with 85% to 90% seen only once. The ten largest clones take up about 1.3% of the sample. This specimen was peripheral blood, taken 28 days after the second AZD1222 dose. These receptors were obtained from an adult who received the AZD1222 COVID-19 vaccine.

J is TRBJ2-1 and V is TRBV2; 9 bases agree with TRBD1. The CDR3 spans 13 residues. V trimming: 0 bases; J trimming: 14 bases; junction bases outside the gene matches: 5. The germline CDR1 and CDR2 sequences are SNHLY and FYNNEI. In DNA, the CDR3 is TGTGCCAGCAGTGAAGCGCTTTGGACAGGGGAGTTCTTC. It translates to CASSEALWTGEFF. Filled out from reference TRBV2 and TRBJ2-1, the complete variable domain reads EPEVTQTPSHQVTQMGQEVILRCVPISNHLYFYWYRQILGQKVEFLVSFYNNEISEKSEIFDDQFSVERPDGSNFTLKIRSTKLEDSAMYFCASSEALWTGEFFGPGTRLTVL.

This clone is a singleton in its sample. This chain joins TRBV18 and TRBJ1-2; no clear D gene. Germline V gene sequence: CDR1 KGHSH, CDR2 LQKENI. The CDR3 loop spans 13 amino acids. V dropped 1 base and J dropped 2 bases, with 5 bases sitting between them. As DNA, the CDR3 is TGTGCCAGCTCACCACAACGGAACTATGGCTACACCTTC. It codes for CASSPQRNYGYTF.

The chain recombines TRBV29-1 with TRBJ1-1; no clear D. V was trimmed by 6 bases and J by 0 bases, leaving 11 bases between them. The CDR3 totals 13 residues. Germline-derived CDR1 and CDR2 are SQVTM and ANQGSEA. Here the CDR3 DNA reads TGCAGCGTCATCGGACGTATGAACACTGAAGCTTTCTTT. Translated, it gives CSVIGRMNTEAFF.

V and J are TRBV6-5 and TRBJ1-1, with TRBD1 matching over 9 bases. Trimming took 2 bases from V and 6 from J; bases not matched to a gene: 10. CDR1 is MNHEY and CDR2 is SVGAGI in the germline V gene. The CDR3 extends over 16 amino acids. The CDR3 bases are TGTGCCAGCAGTTACGATTTTACAGGGGGCTTCGCTGAAGCTTTCTTT. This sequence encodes CASSYDFTGGFAEAFF.

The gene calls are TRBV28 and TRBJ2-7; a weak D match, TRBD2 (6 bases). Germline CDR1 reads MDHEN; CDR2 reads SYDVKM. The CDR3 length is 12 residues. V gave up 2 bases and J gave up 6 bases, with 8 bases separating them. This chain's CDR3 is CASSLGGLEQYF. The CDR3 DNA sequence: TGTGCCAGCAGTTTAGGAGGGCTCGAGCAGTACTTC.

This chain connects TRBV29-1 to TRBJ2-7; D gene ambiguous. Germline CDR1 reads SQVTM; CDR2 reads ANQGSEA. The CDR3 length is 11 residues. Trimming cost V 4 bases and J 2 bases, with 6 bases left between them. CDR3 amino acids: CSVASTYEQYF. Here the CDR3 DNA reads TGCAGCGTTGCTTCGACCTACGAGCAGTACTTC.